These T cell receptor beta chains were read from a single sample in a study of control samples from healthy donors and cancer patients. Sequencing was performed with immunoSEQ multiplex PCR; in TCRdb, only in-frame clones are kept and a portion is missing. The sample shows about 210,000 clones, and approximately 2.2% sits with its ten largest clones. The sample consisted of blood. The receptors shown here come from a woman in her twenties or thirties in good health. CDR3s include the opening cysteine and the closing phenylalanine or tryptophan. D genes are given only for firm matches.

j_call d_call v_call cdr3_aa cdr3_nt
TRBJ1-2 TRBD1 TRBV6-5 CASSSGGGHGYTF TGTGCCAGCAGTTCAGGGGGAGGTCATGGCTACACCTTC
TRBJ2-5 - TRBV3-1/TRBV3-2 CASSQGDRGVGETQYF TGTGCCAGCAGCCAAGGGGATCGTGGGGTGGGGGAGACCCAGTACTTC
TRBJ2-2 - TRBV7-3 CASSLTVGNTGELFF TGTGCCAGCAGCTTAACTGTCGGGAACACCGGGGAGCTGTTTTTT
TRBJ2-7 TRBD1 TRBV19 CASSAEDRGGYEQYF TGTGCCAGTAGTGCCGAGGACAGGGGTGGGTACGAGCAGTACTTC
TRBJ1-2 TRBD1 TRBV6-1 CASSALGQGDLGEDGYTF TGTGCCAGCAGTGCCTTGGGACAGGGAGATTTGGGTGAGGATGGCTACACCTTC
TRBJ2-7 - TRBV30 CAWSVRGRDGHEQYF TGTGCCTGGAGTGTACGGGGCAGGGATGGGCACGAGCAGTACTTC
TRBJ1-2 - TRBV7-2 CASREGSSLGYGYTF TGTGCCAGCAGGGAGGGGTCATCTCTAGGGTATGGCTACACCTTC
TRBJ1-2 - TRBV5-6 CASSSGLSGGTF TGTGCCAGCAGTTCTGGTCTCAGTGGCGGGACCTTC
TRBJ1-5 TRBD1 TRBV11-3 CASSFPGQGEKSNQPQHF TGTGCCAGCAGCTTCCCGGGACAGGGGGAGAAGAGCAATCAGCCCCAGCATTTT
TRBJ1-6 TRBD1 TRBV19 CASSRGQVESPLHF TGTGCCAGTAGCCGGGGACAGGTGGAATCACCCCTCCACTTT
TRBJ1-1 TRBD1 TRBV19 CASNPGQFMNTEAFF TGTGCCAGTAATCCGGGACAGTTTATGAACACTGAAGCTTTCTTT
TRBJ1-3 - TRBV7-9 CASSFRGSSGNTIYF TGTGCCAGCAGCTTTAGGGGAAGCTCTGGAAACACCATATATTTT
TRBJ2-5 TRBD2 TRBV3-1/TRBV3-2 CASSRTGGRHEETQYF TGTGCCAGCAGCCGGACGGGGGGGCGACATGAGGAGACCCAGTACTTC
TRBJ2-1 - TRBV6-5 CASSYLRGASDEQFF TGTGCCAGCAGTTACCTCCGGGGGGCCAGCGATGAGCAGTTCTTC
TRBJ1-4 - TRBV10-1 CASIIQGNLFEKLFF TGCGCCAGCATTATACAGGGTAATCTATTTGAAAAACTGTTTTTT
TRBJ1-1 TRBD1 TRBV30 CARTPGQGGTEAFF TGTGCCCGGACTCCGGGACAGGGGGGCACTGAAGCTTTCTTT
TRBJ1-5 - TRBV6-5 CASSYSLNQPQHF TGTGCCAGCAGTTACTCCCTCAATCAGCCCCAGCATTTT
TRBJ1-5 - TRBV19 CASSPSTGRRQPQHF TGTGCCAGTAGTCCGTCGACAGGCCGACGGCAGCCCCAGCATTTT
TRBJ1-5 TRBD1 TRBV5-1 CASSLEGGSNQPQHF TGCGCCAGCAGCTTGGAAGGGGGCAGCAATCAGCCCCAGCATTTT
TRBJ2-7 - TRBV4-2 CASSPVGYEQYF TGTGCCAGCAGCCCCGTGGGCTACGAGCAGTACTTC
TRBJ1-2 - TRBV28 CASSRQRGYTF TGTGCCAGCAGTCGACAGCGAGGCTACACCTTC
TRBJ2-7 - TRBV5-6 CASRVGGRTPYEQYF TGTGCCAGCAGGGTGGGGGGAAGGACCCCCTACGAGCAGTACTTC
TRBJ1-5 - TRBV6-5 CASTGAQTQHF TGTGCCAGCACAGGCGCCCAGACCCAGCATTTT